Listed here are 27 T cell receptor beta chains from one sample, sequenced in a study of blood T cell repertoires in COVID-19. Generated by immunoSEQ multiplex PCR, the TCRdb table keeps only in-frame clones and is missing some. This sample has about 140,000 clones, with approximately 88% found just once. Sequencing used peripheral blood. These TCRs come from a man in his 60s with active or convalescent COVID-19.

This clone was detected only once. V gene TRBV19 combines with J gene TRBJ2-3, with 7 bases identical to TRBD2. CDR1 and CDR2 (germline): LNHDA, SQIVND (reference sequence). The CDR3 consists of 12 residues. The V segment lost 7 bases and the J segment 9 bases; nucleotides outside the gene matches: 7. CDR3 DNA sequence: TGTGCCAGTATCGGCGGGGGTAGAACGCAGTATTTT. Protein: CASIGGGRTQYF. The variable domain in full, completed from reference TRBV19 and TRBJ2-3, reads DGGITQSPKYLFRKEGQNVTLSCEQNLNHDAMYWYRQDPGQGLRLIYYSQIVNDFQKGDIAEGYSVSREKKESFPLTVTSAQKNPTAFYLCASIGGGRTQYFGPGTRLTVL.

The chain recombines TRBV7-2 with TRBJ1-1; 10 bases agree with TRBD1. CDR1 is SGHTA, CDR2 FQGNSA, per germline. The CDR3 loop spans 14 amino acids. The V gene end was trimmed by 2 bases and the J gene end by 11 bases; junction bases not matched to a gene: 8. CDR3 amino acids: CASSLTPGQGSAFF. CDR3 bases: TGTGCCAGCAGCTTAACCCCGGGACAGGGGAGCGCTTTCTTT.

The chain carries TRBV27 and TRBJ2-1; 8 nucleotides align to TRBD1. After removal of 5 bases from V and 1 base from J, the junction contained 7 bases not matched to a gene. This CDR3 has 16 residues. Per germline, CDR1 MNHEY and CDR2 SMNVEV (reference sequence). The CDR3 DNA reads TGTGCCAGCAGTGGGGACAGGCCACCGTCCTACAATGAGCAGTTCTTC. Its protein is CASSGDRPPSYNEQFF.

The chain joins TRBV24-1 to TRBJ2-4, with 8 bases matching TRBD2. CDR1 is KGHDR, CDR2 SFDVKD, per germline. The CDR3 runs 15 residues. Trimming at V came to 5 bases and at J to 3 bases, leaving 5 bases not matched to a gene. This CDR3 reads CATSGGGLGKNIQYF. The CDR3 DNA reads as TGTGCCACCAGTGGCGGGGGGCTGGGCAAAAACATTCAGTACTTC.

CDR3 in amino acids: CASRSEGSRAEAFF. The CDR3 DNA reads TGTGCCAGCAGATCAGAGGGAAGTAGGGCTGAAGCTTTCTTT. V gene TRBV7-2 combines with J gene TRBJ1-1; D call uncertain. CDR1 is SGHTA, CDR2 FQGNSA, per germline. CDR3 length: 14 amino acids. Trimming pared 6 bases from V and 6 bases from J, leaving 17 bases between.

The V call is TRBV5-8, the J call TRBJ1-5; a weak D match, TRBD1 (5 bases). This CDR3 region has 15 residues. Germline loops: CDR1 SGHTS, CDR2 YDEGEE. Trimming removed 0 bases at V and 3 bases at J, with 10 bases between. The CDR3 DNA follows: TGTGCCAGCAGCTTGGCCGACAGTTACAATCAGCCCCAGCATTTT. This codes for CASSLADSYNQPQHF.

Here the CDR3 reads CASSLSGTVRAGEQFF. For the CDR3, the DNA is TGTGCCAGCAGTTTGTCCGGGACAGTAAGGGCGGGCGAGCAGTTCTTC. The V and J genes are TRBV28 and TRBJ2-1; 7 bases align to TRBD1. The CDR3 sequence is 16 residues long. Trimming at V came to 3 bases and at J to 10 bases, leaving 15 bases not matched to a gene. CDR1 is MDHEN and CDR2 is SYDVKM in the germline V gene.

The chain employs TRBV29-1 and TRBJ2-5, with 10 nucleotides matching TRBD2. The CDR3 consists of 14 residues. Losses at the gene ends were 7 bases for V and 5 bases for J; bases not matched to a gene: 10. Germline V CDR1 and CDR2: SQVTM, ANQGSEA. CDR3 in DNA: TGCAGCGCTGGACTAGCGGAATCGTTGGAGACCCAGTACTTC. This translates into CSAGLAESLETQYF.

The DNA for the CDR3 is TGTGCCAGTACAGGACAGGGTAACAATGAGCAGTTCTTC. It is translated as CASTGQGNNEQFF. The J gene is TRBJ2-1, the V gene TRBV19; 8 positions match TRBD1. The CDR3 totals 13 residues. Trimming at V came to 7 bases and at J to 5 bases, leaving 4 bases not matched to a gene. Germline-derived CDR1 and CDR2 are LNHDA and SQIVND (reference sequence).

The chain is built from TRBV5-6 and TRBJ2-1, with 8 nucleotides matching TRBD2. This CDR3 has 14 residues. Germline trimming cut 0 bases from V and 8 bases from J; bases unmatched to any gene: 4. Germline V lookup: CDR1 SGHDT, CDR2 YYEEEE. The CDR3 DNA reads TGTGCCAGCAGCTTGGCGGGAGGGCCTCATGAGCAGTTCTTC. It encodes CASSLAGGPHEQFF.

This chain joins TRBV7-3 and TRBJ2-7; D is uncertain. Germline CDR1 and CDR2: SGHTA and FQGTGA. The CDR3 covers 14 residues. Trimming pared 0 bases from V and 0 bases from J, leaving 6 bases between. The CDR3 coding sequence is TGTGCCAGCAGCTTAACAGCTAGCTCCTACGAGCAGTACTTC. It specifies CASSLTASSYEQYF.

This chain connects TRBV11-2 to TRBJ2-3; the match to TRBD2 covers 10 bases. This CDR3 has 17 residues. CDR1 is SGHAT, CDR2 FQNNGV, per germline. The V gene end was trimmed by 5 bases and the J gene end by 1 base; junction bases not matched to a gene: 9. The CDR3 DNA sequence: TGTGCCAGCAGCCGCACAGGAGCGGGAGGGCGCACAGATACGCAGTATTTT. The encoded protein is CASSRTGAGGRTDTQYF.

The chain recombines TRBV28 with TRBJ2-6; no definite D call. This CDR3 is built from 15 residues. Deletions cut 7 bases from V and 2 bases from J, with 12 bases between. The germline V gene encodes CDR1 MDHEN and CDR2 SYDVKM. This CDR3 reads CASNQLQAGANVLTF. CDR3 coding DNA: TGTGCCAGCAACCAGCTCCAGGCTGGGGCCAACGTCCTGACTTTC.

The chain uses TRBV5-1 and TRBJ1-6; D unclear. CDR1 is SGHRS and CDR2 is YFSETQ in the germline V gene. Trimming shortened V by 3 bases and J by 9 bases, and 16 bases separated the two germline ends. The CDR3 contains 15 residues. This CDR3 is CASSSKEGTGSPLHF. CDR3 nucleotide sequence: TGCGCCAGCAGCTCAAAAGAGGGAACTGGTTCACCCCTCCACTTT. Combining the CDR3 with reference TRBV5-1 and TRBJ1-6 gives the whole variable domain KAGVTQTPRYLIKTRGQQVTLSCSPISGHRSVSWYQQTPGQGLQFLFEYFSETQRNKGNFPGRFSGRQFSNSRSEMNVSTLELGDSALYLCASSSKEGTGSPLHFGNGTRLTVT.

This chain links TRBV4-2 with TRBJ2-3; 11 nucleotides line up with TRBD2. CDR1 is LGHNA and CDR2 is YNFKEQ in the germline V gene. The CDR3 sequence is 17 residues long. V dropped 1 base and J dropped 4; count of bases not matched to a gene: 7. The CDR3 nucleotides are TGTGCCAGCAGCCAAGGGTCTAGCGGGGGGCTCGCAGATACGCAGTATTTT. Protein sequence: CASSQGSSGGLADTQYF.

The V and J genes are TRBV6-5 and TRBJ2-2, with 12 bases aligning to TRBD2. V dropped 2 bases and J dropped 5; count of bases not matched to a gene: 3. The CDR3 loop spans 16 amino acids. Germline V gives CDR1 MNHEY, CDR2 SVGAGI. As DNA, the CDR3 is TGTGCCAGCAGTTACGGTCTAGCGGGAGGGACCGGGGAGCTGTTTTTT. Protein sequence: CASSYGLAGGTGELFF.

The V and J genes are TRBV24-1 and TRBJ2-3; TRBD2 aligns across 13 bases. The J segment lost 1 base and the V segment lost 1 base, leaving 10 bases of the junction unmatched. CDR1 is KGHDR and CDR2 is SFDVKD in the germline V gene. This CDR3 comprises 20 residues. The CDR3, as DNA: TGTGCCACCAGTGATTTCGGACTAGCGGGAGTTCCCGGGGGCACAGATACGCAGTATTTT. It translates to CATSDFGLAGVPGGTDTQYF.

The V gene is TRBV21-1, the J gene TRBJ2-3; the D call in the table, TRBD2, was not verified against the DNA. TRBV21-1 is a listed pseudogene. CDR3 length: 16 residues. CDR3 DNA: TGTGCCAGCAGCCCTAACCCTTTGGAGTCCCTCGATACGCAGTATTTT. Its translation is CASSPNPLESLDTQYF.

V and J are TRBV7-3 and TRBJ1-6; TRBD1 matches at 9 bases. The CDR3 runs 15 residues. Looked up from germline, CDR1 is SGHTA and CDR2 is FQGTGA. The J segment lost 10 bases and the V segment lost 5 bases, leaving 9 bases of the junction unmatched. The CDR3 nucleotides are TGTGCCAGCAGCCTCACCGGGACAGGGTGGTCACCCCTCCACTTT. Translation: CASSLTGTGWSPLHF.

V usage is TRBV2 and J usage is TRBJ2-7, with D possibly being TRBD1 (5 bases). Trimming took off 7 bases at V and 4 bases at J, with 11 bases between the two ends. The CDR3 has 12 residues. The germline V gene encodes CDR1 SNHLY and CDR2 FYNNEI. Here the CDR3 DNA reads TGTGCCAGCACGGAAAGGGGATACGAGCAGTACTTC. The encoded protein is CASTERGYEQYF.

The chain is built from TRBV5-5 and TRBJ2-3; D call uncertain. Trimming left V 1 base short and J 6 bases short, with 15 bases between. This CDR3 has 15 amino acids. The germline gives CDR1 SGHKS, CDR2 YYEKEE (reference sequence). CDR3 loop: CASSLSWRRTDTQYF. The CDR3 DNA is TGTGCCAGCAGCTTGTCTTGGCGGAGAACGGATACGCAGTATTTT.

V usage is TRBV7-3 and J usage is TRBJ2-1, with a possible D match to TRBD2 (7 bases). Germline V gene lookup returns CDR1 SGHTA and CDR2 FQGTGA. Trimming shortened V by 1 base and J by 6 bases, and 13 bases separated the two germline ends. The CDR3 covers 15 residues. CDR3: CASSLMGGGGNEQFF. DNA for the CDR3: TGTGCCAGCAGCTTAATGGGAGGGGGAGGCAATGAGCAGTTCTTC.

The chain combines TRBV30 with TRBJ1-6; 9 positions agree with TRBD1. The CDR3 runs to 15 residues. V shed 5 bases and J 0 bases; nucleotides not matched to a gene: 2. Germline V gives CDR1 GTSNPN, CDR2 SVGIG (reference sequence). The CDR3: CAWGQGISYNSPLHF. The CDR3 nucleotides are TGTGCCTGGGGACAGGGGATCTCCTATAATTCACCCCTCCACTTT.

The chain recombines TRBV6-2 or TRBV6-3 with TRBJ1-1, with no clear D. Germline V gene sequence: CDR1 MNHEY, CDR2 SVGEGT. Trimming removed 5 bases at V and 2 bases at J, with 15 bases between. This CDR3 region has 15 residues. The DNA for the CDR3 is TGTGCCAGCAGTCTAGGATTCAGCCCAAACACTGAAGCTTTCTTT. This gives the protein CASSLGFSPNTEAFF.

This sequence joins TRBV11-3 and TRBJ2-2; no firm D call. The CDR3 is 13 residues long. Germline CDR1 is SGHNT and CDR2 is YENEEA. Trimming took 8 bases from V and 0 from J, leaving 7 bases between them. CDR3 loop: CASAHSNTGELFF. For the CDR3, the DNA is TGTGCCAGCGCCCACTCGAACACCGGGGAGCTGTTTTTT.

V is TRBV7-9 and J is TRBJ2-3; a weak D match, TRBD1 (6 bases). With 10 bases removed from V and 3 bases from J, the gap between germline ends came to 14 bases. The CDR3 is made up of 13 amino acids. Looked up from germline, CDR1 is SEHNR and CDR2 is FQNEAQ (reference sequence). The CDR3 DNA reads as TGTGCCAATAACAGGGTGCTAACAGATACGCAGTATTTT. As protein: CANNRVLTDTQYF.

The J gene is TRBJ2-7, the V gene TRBV27, with 8 positions matching TRBD1. The CDR3 extends over 15 amino acids. CDR1 is MNHEY and CDR2 is SMNVEV in the germline V gene (reference sequence). With 2 bases clipped from V and 1 base from J, the junction kept 4 bases outside the gene matches. CDR3 bases: TGTGCCAGCAGTTTAAGACAGGGGCCATCCTACGAGCAGTACTTC. Protein: CASSLRQGPSYEQYF.